This T cell receptor (beta chain) was sequenced during a study of shared clonotypes between healthy human individuals. Study-level background: CD4 naive and CD4 memory each took three plates per donor, while CD8 naive took two and CD8 memory one.

In the naive CD8 group, cells lacked CD45RO and were positively selected for CCR7, so terminally differentiated effector memory CD45RA+ cells were left out. The CDR3 consists of 18 residues. V lost 1 base and J lost 0, with 15 bases in between. Looked up from germline, CDR1 is SGHDN and CDR2 is FVKESK. The deep-level immunoSEQ assay was used. This table comes from immunoSEQ multiplex PCR, and its TCRdb copy is limited to in-frame clones, with some not included. The data show around 2.1 million clones, around 93% seen once. V and J are TRBV14 and TRBJ2-2, with no clear D. Input material: naive CD8+ T cells from PBMCs. This sequence originates from a man aged 18 to 35 in good health. Some clones in this sample may be carry-over from other donors' samples. The CDR3 DNA sequence: TGTGCCAGCAGCCAAGGTCTACGGACCCTTACGAACACCGGGGAGCTGTTTTTT. Translated: CASSQGLRTLTNTGELFF.